This TCR beta chain was captured in a study of graft-versus-host responses after intestinal transplantation. Looking at the study overall: Induction with anti-thymocyte globulin, then tacrolimus and steroids for 2 to 3 years, was given to all recipients. Study-level findings and limits: Allograft clonal ratios (graft-versus-host to host-versus-graft) were high in patients who had graft-donor T cell macrochimerism. GvH clones turned up in recipient marrow; some had shown up first in ileum or blood.

Sequencing was performed with immunoSEQ multiplex PCR; in TCRdb, only in-frame clones are kept and a portion is missing. This table holds more than 15,000 clones, 60% to 85% found once. This clone was observed a single time. The antigen is undetermined. The sample carries other DNA sequences with the same CDR3. Lamina propria and intraepithelial lymphocytes were released by processing graft tissue. The germline gives CDR1 SGDLS, CDR2 YYNGEE. The CDR3 runs 16 residues. Losses at the gene ends were 3 bases for V and 8 bases for J; bases not matched to a gene: 15. This material consisted of ileum tissue, taken roughly 460 days after intestinal transplant. The clonotype was recovered from a human patient who received an intestinal transplant, so some T cells may come from the graft donor. The rearrangement uses TRBV9 and TRBJ1-2, with 8 bases that match TRBD1. CDR3 in DNA: TGTGCCAGCAGCGACCCGGGGGGGACAGGTCTAGGGGGCTACACCTTC. Amino acids: CASSDPGGTGLGGYTF.